A selection of T cell receptor beta chains follows, all from one sample in a study of T cells after yellow fever vaccination. One entry per CDR3 protein results from TCRdb running MiXCR on the 5' RACE reads. The table includes 180,000 or so distinct CDR3 sequences, 8% to 13% detected once. This sample comprised CD8+ T cells sorted from PBMCs, obtained 15 days after the yellow fever booster vaccination. These receptors were taken from a young man who received the YFV17D yellow fever vaccine. Each CDR3 is given with its conserved first and last residue. A D gene is named only where the DNA matches it firmly. The size field is filled for only some rows; it gives once, few, many or a size class.

d_call: TRBD2; j_call: TRBJ2-3; v_call: TRBV10-1; clone_size: few; cdr3_nt: TGCGCCAGCAGTGGACTAGCGGGGGAAACAGATACGCAGTATTTT; cdr3_aa: CASSGLAGETDTQYF
d_call: -; j_call: TRBJ1-6; v_call: TRBV5-6; clone_size: -; cdr3_nt: TGTGCCAGCAGCTCTTGGGCGAGTTCACCCCTCCACTTT; cdr3_aa: CASSSWASSPLHF
d_call: TRBD1; j_call: TRBJ2-5; v_call: TRBV7-2; clone_size: -; cdr3_nt: TGTGCCAGCAGCGACCAACAGGGGTACGGTGAAGAGACCCAGTACTTC; cdr3_aa: CASSDQQGYGEETQYF
d_call: -; j_call: TRBJ2-7; v_call: TRBV18; clone_size: once; cdr3_nt: TGTGCCAGCTCACCCGGGGTGACGCTAGGCGAGCAGTACTTC; cdr3_aa: CASSPGVTLGEQYF
d_call: -; j_call: TRBJ1-5; v_call: TRBV19; clone_size: -; cdr3_nt: TGTGCCAGTAGTATACTTAACCAGCCCCAGCATTTT; cdr3_aa: CASSILNQPQHF
d_call: -; j_call: TRBJ1-6; v_call: TRBV6-2/TRBV6-3; clone_size: few; cdr3_nt: TGTGCCAGCAGTTACGCAGAAGTTAATTCACCCCTCCACTTT; cdr3_aa: CASSYAEVNSPLHF
d_call: -; j_call: TRBJ2-5; v_call: TRBV9; clone_size: -; cdr3_nt: TGTACCAGCAGCGTAGAAGTGTCGGAGACCCAGTACTTC; cdr3_aa: CTSSVEVSETQYF
d_call: -; j_call: TRBJ2-2; v_call: TRBV14; clone_size: many; cdr3_nt: TGTGCCAGCAGCCTTCACACCGGGGAGCTGTTTTTT; cdr3_aa: CASSLHTGELFF
d_call: TRBD1; j_call: TRBJ2-4; v_call: TRBV5-1; clone_size: -; cdr3_nt: TGCGCCAGCAGCTTCTACTGGACAGGGTCGGGCAAAAACATTCAGTACTTC; cdr3_aa: CASSFYWTGSGKNIQYF
d_call: -; j_call: TRBJ2-2; v_call: TRBV6-5; clone_size: -; cdr3_nt: TGTGCCAGCAGTTTCTCACAGGGCCGAAGCACCGGGGAGCTTTTTTTT; cdr3_aa: CASSFSQGRSTGELFF
d_call: -; j_call: TRBJ2-7; v_call: TRBV20-1; clone_size: -; cdr3_nt: TGCAGTGCTAATCTGGTCGGACCTACCTACGAGCAGTACTTC; cdr3_aa: CSANLVGPTYEQYF
d_call: -; j_call: TRBJ2-3; v_call: TRBV12-3/TRBV12-4; clone_size: -; cdr3_nt: TGTGCCAGCCGAGTACGGGGTGCTAGCACAGATACGCAGTATTTT; cdr3_aa: CASRVRGASTDTQYF
d_call: TRBD1; j_call: TRBJ1-2; v_call: TRBV7-2; clone_size: -; cdr3_nt: TGTGCCAGCAGCACATTTGGGGACAGGAACTATGGCTACACCTTC; cdr3_aa: CASSTFGDRNYGYTF
d_call: -; j_call: TRBJ2-3; v_call: TRBV29-1; clone_size: -; cdr3_nt: TGCAGCGTTGAAGTACGCGGGGAGGGCACAGATACGCAGTATTTT; cdr3_aa: CSVEVRGEGTDTQYF
d_call: TRBD1; j_call: TRBJ2-1; v_call: TRBV20-1; clone_size: few; cdr3_nt: TGCAGTGCTAGAGGTGACAGGGAACATGAGCAGTTCTTC; cdr3_aa: CSARGDREHEQFF
d_call: TRBD1; j_call: TRBJ1-2; v_call: TRBV20-1; clone_size: -; cdr3_nt: TGCAGTGCTTGGATCTCAGGGGGCTTCATATATGGCTACACCTTC; cdr3_aa: CSAWISGGFIYGYTF
d_call: -; j_call: TRBJ2-1; v_call: TRBV5-1; clone_size: few; cdr3_nt: TGCGCCAGCAGCTTGGAAGGGCGCGATGAGCAGTTCTTC; cdr3_aa: CASSLEGRDEQFF
d_call: TRBD2; j_call: TRBJ2-7; v_call: TRBV3-1; clone_size: -; cdr3_nt: TGTGCCAGCAGCCATTACCCTAGCGGGGGGCGATCCTACGAGCAGTACTTC; cdr3_aa: CASSHYPSGGRSYEQYF
d_call: -; j_call: TRBJ2-7; v_call: TRBV7-9; clone_size: few; cdr3_nt: TGTGCCAGCAGCGACCTAACAGGAATCGATAACTCCGAGCAGTACTTC; cdr3_aa: CASSDLTGIDNSEQYF
d_call: -; j_call: TRBJ2-2; v_call: TRBV20-1; clone_size: -; cdr3_nt: TGCAGTGCTAGAGATCTATCGGCTCCTGTTTCGACCGGGGAGCTGTTTTTT; cdr3_aa: CSARDLSAPVSTGELFF
d_call: -; j_call: TRBJ2-7; v_call: TRBV6-2/TRBV6-3; clone_size: few; cdr3_nt: TGTGCCAGCACGTTTTCCTACGAGCAGTACTTC; cdr3_aa: CASTFSYEQYF
d_call: -; j_call: TRBJ2-3; v_call: TRBV4-1; clone_size: -; cdr3_nt: TGCGCCAGCAGCGTTACCCCTAGTGATGGAGATACGCAGTATTTT; cdr3_aa: CASSVTPSDGDTQYF
d_call: -; j_call: TRBJ1-5; v_call: TRBV6-5; clone_size: few; cdr3_nt: TGTGCCAGCAGTTACCAGACCCCGTCCCAAAATCAGCCCCAGCATTTT; cdr3_aa: CASSYQTPSQNQPQHF
d_call: TRBD2; j_call: TRBJ2-3; v_call: TRBV5-1; clone_size: many; cdr3_nt: TGCGCCAGCAGCCCACAGGGACTAGCGGGGGGGCCAGATACGCAGTATTTT; cdr3_aa: CASSPQGLAGGPDTQYF
d_call: TRBD2; j_call: TRBJ2-7; v_call: TRBV19; clone_size: few; cdr3_nt: TGTGCCAGTAGTCCGAGCGGGGGGGCGTCCTACGAGCAGTACTTC; cdr3_aa: CASSPSGGASYEQYF
d_call: -; j_call: TRBJ1-2; v_call: TRBV28; clone_size: -; cdr3_nt: TGTGCCAGCAGTTTACCCTCAAGGGAGAGTTGGCCCAACTATGGCTACACCTTC; cdr3_aa: CASSLPSRESWPNYGYTF
d_call: -; j_call: TRBJ2-3; v_call: TRBV4-2; clone_size: -; cdr3_nt: TGTGCCAGCAGCCAATGGGGCGAAATCGGGTACACAGATACGCAGTATTTT; cdr3_aa: CASSQWGEIGYTDTQYF
d_call: -; j_call: TRBJ1-2; v_call: TRBV19; clone_size: few; cdr3_nt: TGTGCCAGTACCTCCGGGGGGGCCTATGGCTACACCTTC; cdr3_aa: CASTSGGAYGYTF
d_call: -; j_call: TRBJ1-1; v_call: TRBV12-3/TRBV12-4; clone_size: few; cdr3_nt: TGTGCCAGCAGGGAACCGCCATTCACCAGACTGAACACTGAAGCTTTCTTT; cdr3_aa: CASREPPFTRLNTEAFF
d_call: -; j_call: TRBJ2-1; v_call: TRBV4-3; clone_size: few; cdr3_nt: TGCGCCAGCAGCCAAGAGTCGGACAGCTACAATGAGCAGTTCTTC; cdr3_aa: CASSQESDSYNEQFF
d_call: -; j_call: TRBJ2-1; v_call: TRBV23-1; clone_size: -; cdr3_nt: TGCGCCAGCAGTCAATCTTCGGTAGCCGGAGATGAGCAGTTCTTC; cdr3_aa: CASSQSSVAGDEQFF
d_call: TRBD1; j_call: TRBJ1-2; v_call: TRBV7-9; clone_size: -; cdr3_nt: TGTGCCAGCAGCTCCTCCGGGACAGTTGGTAACTATGGCTACACCTTC; cdr3_aa: CASSSSGTVGNYGYTF
d_call: -; j_call: TRBJ2-7; v_call: TRBV4-1; clone_size: -; cdr3_nt: TGCGCCAGCAGCCAAGATCTTCCCAGCCCAGCCTACGAGCAGTACTTC; cdr3_aa: CASSQDLPSPAYEQYF
d_call: -; j_call: TRBJ1-2; v_call: TRBV7-9; clone_size: few; cdr3_nt: TGTGCCAGCAGCCGGGATTACTCCCGCAACTATGGCTACACCTTC; cdr3_aa: CASSRDYSRNYGYTF
d_call: -; j_call: TRBJ1-4; v_call: TRBV7-6; clone_size: -; cdr3_nt: TGTGCCAGCAGCCCCAGGACCGCTTCGGGTGAAAAACTGTTTTTT; cdr3_aa: CASSPRTASGEKLFF
d_call: -; j_call: TRBJ2-1; v_call: TRBV6-5; clone_size: many; cdr3_nt: TGTGCCAGCCTCTATCAGAATGAGCAGTTCTTC; cdr3_aa: CASLYQNEQFF
d_call: -; j_call: TRBJ2-6; v_call: TRBV15; clone_size: many; cdr3_nt: TGTGCCACCCTAGACAGTGTCTTTGGGGCCAACGTCCTGACTTTC; cdr3_aa: CATLDSVFGANVLTF
d_call: -; j_call: TRBJ1-1; v_call: TRBV4-1; clone_size: few; cdr3_nt: TGCGCCAGCAGCGAAGGCGCGGGTGTCGACCTGGGCACTGAAGCTTTCTTT; cdr3_aa: CASSEGAGVDLGTEAFF
d_call: TRBD1; j_call: TRBJ2-1; v_call: TRBV20-1; clone_size: few; cdr3_nt: TGCAGTGCTAGACCCACCGGGACAGGGCTTGGCGAGCAGTTCTTC; cdr3_aa: CSARPTGTGLGEQFF
d_call: -; j_call: TRBJ2-2; v_call: TRBV15; clone_size: few; cdr3_nt: TGTGCCACCAGCAGAGATTTGGGGGCATCGAACACCGGGGAGCTGTTTTTT; cdr3_aa: CATSRDLGASNTGELFF
d_call: -; j_call: TRBJ2-7; v_call: TRBV20-1; clone_size: few; cdr3_nt: TGCAGTGCTAGTCATTCTACAGACACCTCCTACGAGCAGTACTTC; cdr3_aa: CSASHSTDTSYEQYF
d_call: TRBD2; j_call: TRBJ2-1; v_call: TRBV15; clone_size: -; cdr3_nt: TGTGCCACCAGCACCCGGACTAGCGGGGGATCTGGGAATGAGCAGTTCTTC; cdr3_aa: CATSTRTSGGSGNEQFF
d_call: -; j_call: TRBJ2-1; v_call: TRBV7-8; clone_size: -; cdr3_nt: TGTGCCAGCAGCTTAGGCGGCGGCTCCTACAATGAGCAGTTCTTC; cdr3_aa: CASSLGGGSYNEQFF
d_call: TRBD2; j_call: TRBJ2-1; v_call: TRBV3-1; clone_size: many; cdr3_nt: TGTGCCAGCAGCCCGTCCCTAGCGGGGTACAATGAGCAGTTCTTC; cdr3_aa: CASSPSLAGYNEQFF
d_call: TRBD1; j_call: TRBJ2-3; v_call: TRBV10-2; clone_size: -; cdr3_nt: TGCGCCAGCAGTGTGTGGCAGGGGGCGGGCGATACGCAGTATTTT; cdr3_aa: CASSVWQGAGDTQYF
d_call: -; j_call: TRBJ2-2; v_call: TRBV27; clone_size: -; cdr3_nt: TGTGCCAGCAGTTCCGACAGGTTCCCCGGGGAGCTGTTTTTT; cdr3_aa: CASSSDRFPGELFF
d_call: TRBD1; j_call: TRBJ2-2; v_call: TRBV6-5; clone_size: few; cdr3_nt: TGTGCCAGCAGACAGGGGACGCCCGGGGAGCTGTTTTTT; cdr3_aa: CASRQGTPGELFF
d_call: -; j_call: TRBJ1-1; v_call: TRBV6-5; clone_size: -; cdr3_nt: TGTGCCAGCAGTTACTTCCCAGGGAGGAACACTGAAGCTTTCTTT; cdr3_aa: CASSYFPGRNTEAFF